Only a few counts were recorded for the clone carrying this TCR beta chain. No antigen is known for it. This sample is part of a study of regulatory T cells in long-lasting Graves disease. The TCR beta library used iRepertoire HTBI primers with Arm-PCR amplification of CDR3. A single record per CDR3 protein comes from TCRdb applying MiXCR to the multiplex PCR reads. The table records about 620,000 distinct CDR3 sequences, 16% of them present only once. The study's findings and limits: Compared with new cases, persistent Graves' patients showed reduced TCR diversity.

Time point here: newly diagnosed GD, antithyroid drugs for less than 3 months. PBMC-extracted RNA yielded the TCR library. These same data were also listed under a study on T cells in Graves' hyperthyroidism and ophthalmopathy. From that study: Graves' hyperthyroidism without ophthalmopathy progression within 18 months was termed stable.

The receptor was isolated from a woman aged 25 to 39 with Graves disease. The sequencing here drew on peripheral blood mononuclear cells (PBMCs), taken at new diagnosis, from a patient treated with antithyroid drugs.

CDR3 nucleotide sequence: TGTGCCAGCAGCCTTGCCCCCTCGGGGACTAGCGGCTCCTACGAGCAGTACTTC. Its translation: CASSLAPSGTSGSYEQYF. The chain combines TRBV11-2 with TRBJ2-7; TRBD2 aligns across 11 bases. J lost 0 bases, V lost 5 bases, and 12 bases had no gene match. Germline-derived CDR1 and CDR2 are SGHAT and FQNNGV. The CDR3 has 18 residues.